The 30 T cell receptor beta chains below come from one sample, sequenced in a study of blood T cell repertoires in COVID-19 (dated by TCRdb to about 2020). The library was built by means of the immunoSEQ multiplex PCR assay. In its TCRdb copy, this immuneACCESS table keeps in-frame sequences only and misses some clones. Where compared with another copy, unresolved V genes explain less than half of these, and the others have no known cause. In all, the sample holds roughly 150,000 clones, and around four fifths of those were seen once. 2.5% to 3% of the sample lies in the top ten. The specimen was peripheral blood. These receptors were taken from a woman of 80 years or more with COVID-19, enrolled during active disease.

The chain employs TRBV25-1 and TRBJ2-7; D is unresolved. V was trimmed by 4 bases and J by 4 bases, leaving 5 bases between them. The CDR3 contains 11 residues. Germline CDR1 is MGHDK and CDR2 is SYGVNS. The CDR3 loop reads CASSGLYEQYF. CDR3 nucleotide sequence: TGTGCCAGCAGTGGACTGTACGAGCAGTACTTC.

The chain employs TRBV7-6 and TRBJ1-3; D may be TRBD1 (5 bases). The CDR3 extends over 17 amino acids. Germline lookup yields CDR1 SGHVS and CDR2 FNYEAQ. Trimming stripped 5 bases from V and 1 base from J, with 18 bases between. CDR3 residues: CASSPRGTVGSGNTIYF. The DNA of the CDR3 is TGTGCCAGCAGCCCCCGGGGGACGGTGGGTTCTGGAAACACCATATATTTT.

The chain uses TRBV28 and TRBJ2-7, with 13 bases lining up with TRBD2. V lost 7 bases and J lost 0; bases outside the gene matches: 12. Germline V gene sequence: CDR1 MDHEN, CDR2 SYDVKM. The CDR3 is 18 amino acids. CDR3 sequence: CASTSRTSGSPHSYEQYF. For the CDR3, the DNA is TGTGCCAGCACGAGCAGGACTAGCGGGAGCCCTCACTCCTACGAGCAGTACTTC.

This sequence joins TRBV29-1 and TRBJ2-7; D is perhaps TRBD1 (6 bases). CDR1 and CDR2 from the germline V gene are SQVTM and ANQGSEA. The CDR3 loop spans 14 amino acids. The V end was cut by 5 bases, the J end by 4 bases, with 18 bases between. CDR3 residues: CSVSPGTNYYEQYF. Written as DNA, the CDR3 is TGCAGCGTTTCCCCCGGGACAAATTATTACGAGCAGTACTTC.

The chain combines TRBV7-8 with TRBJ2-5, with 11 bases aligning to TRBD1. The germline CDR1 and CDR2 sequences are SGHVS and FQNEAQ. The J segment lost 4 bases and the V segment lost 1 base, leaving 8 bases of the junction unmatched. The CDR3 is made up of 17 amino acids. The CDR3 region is CASSLELGTGGVETQYF. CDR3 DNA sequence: TGTGCCAGCAGCTTAGAGCTTGGGACAGGGGGGGTAGAGACCCAGTACTTC.

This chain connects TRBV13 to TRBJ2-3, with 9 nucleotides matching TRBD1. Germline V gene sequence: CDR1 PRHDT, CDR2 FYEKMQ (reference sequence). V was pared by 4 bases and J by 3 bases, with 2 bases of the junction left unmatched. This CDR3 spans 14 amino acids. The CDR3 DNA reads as TGTGCCAGCAGCTGGGGACAGGGAACAGATACGCAGTATTTT. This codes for CASSWGQGTDTQYF.

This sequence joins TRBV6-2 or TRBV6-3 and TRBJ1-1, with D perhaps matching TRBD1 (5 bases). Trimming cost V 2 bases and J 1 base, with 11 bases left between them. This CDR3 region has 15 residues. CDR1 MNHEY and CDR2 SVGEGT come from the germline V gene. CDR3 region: CASSYPRTRNTEAFF. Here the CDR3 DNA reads TGTGCCAGCAGTTACCCCCGGACACGGAACACTGAAGCTTTCTTT.

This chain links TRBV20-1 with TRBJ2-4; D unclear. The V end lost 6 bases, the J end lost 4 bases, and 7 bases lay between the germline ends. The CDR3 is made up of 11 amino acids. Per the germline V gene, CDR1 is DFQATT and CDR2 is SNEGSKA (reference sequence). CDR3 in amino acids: CSAQAKNIQYF. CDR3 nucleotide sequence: TGCAGTGCCCAGGCGAAAAACATTCAGTACTTC.

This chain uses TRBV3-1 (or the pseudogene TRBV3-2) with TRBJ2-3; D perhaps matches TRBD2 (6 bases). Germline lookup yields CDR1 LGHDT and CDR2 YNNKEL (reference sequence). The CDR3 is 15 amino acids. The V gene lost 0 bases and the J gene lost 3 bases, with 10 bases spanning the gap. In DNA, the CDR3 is TGTGCCAGCAGCCAAGAATGGGGGGTTACAGATACGCAGTATTTT. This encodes CASSQEWGVTDTQYF.

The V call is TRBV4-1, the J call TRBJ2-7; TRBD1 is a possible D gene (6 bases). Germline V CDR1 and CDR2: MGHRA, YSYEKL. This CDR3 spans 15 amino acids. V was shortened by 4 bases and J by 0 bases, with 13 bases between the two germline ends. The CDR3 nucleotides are TGCGCCAGCAGCCCGCAGGGGACAATCTCCTACGAGCAGTACTTC. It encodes CASSPQGTISYEQYF.

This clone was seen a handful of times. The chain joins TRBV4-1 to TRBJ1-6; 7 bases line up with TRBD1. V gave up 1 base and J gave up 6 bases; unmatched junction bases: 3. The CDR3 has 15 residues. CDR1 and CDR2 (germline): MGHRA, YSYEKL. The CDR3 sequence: CASSQATGVNSPLHF. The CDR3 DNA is TGCGCCAGCAGCCAAGCTACAGGGGTTAATTCACCCCTCCACTTT.

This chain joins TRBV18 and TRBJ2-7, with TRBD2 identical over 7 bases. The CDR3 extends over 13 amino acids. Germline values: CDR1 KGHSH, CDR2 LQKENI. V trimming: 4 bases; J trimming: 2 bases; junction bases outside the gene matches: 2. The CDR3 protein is CASSLGLPYEQYF. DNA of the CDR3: TGTGCCAGCTCACTGGGACTACCCTACGAGCAGTACTTC.

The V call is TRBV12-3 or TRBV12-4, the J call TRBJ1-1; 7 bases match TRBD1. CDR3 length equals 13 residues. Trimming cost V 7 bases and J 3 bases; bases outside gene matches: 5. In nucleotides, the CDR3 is TGTGCCAGCACCCCAACAGGGGACACTGAAGCTTTCTTT. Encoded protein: CASTPTGDTEAFF.

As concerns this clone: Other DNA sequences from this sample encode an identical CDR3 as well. The CDR3 protein is CASSPPGEAFF. CDR3 bases: TGTGCCAGCTCACCTCCAGGGGAAGCTTTCTTT. The V call is TRBV18, the J call TRBJ1-1; maybe TRBD1 (5 bases). Per the germline V gene, CDR1 is KGHSH and CDR2 is LQKENI. V lost 3 bases and J 8 bases, leaving 7 bases between the germline ends. CDR3 length equals 11 residues.

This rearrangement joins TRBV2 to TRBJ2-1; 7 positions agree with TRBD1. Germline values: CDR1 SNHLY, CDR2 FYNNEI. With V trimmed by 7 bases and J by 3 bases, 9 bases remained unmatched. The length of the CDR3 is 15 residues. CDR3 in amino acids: CASKRDSVSYNEQFF. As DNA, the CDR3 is TGTGCCAGCAAAAGGGACAGCGTCAGCTACAATGAGCAGTTCTTC.

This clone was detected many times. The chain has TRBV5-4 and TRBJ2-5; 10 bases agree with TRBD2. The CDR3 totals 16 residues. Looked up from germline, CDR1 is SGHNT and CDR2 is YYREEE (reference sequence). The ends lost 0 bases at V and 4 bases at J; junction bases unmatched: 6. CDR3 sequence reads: CASSLASGSLGETQYF. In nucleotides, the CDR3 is TGTGCCAGCAGCTTGGCTAGCGGGAGTTTGGGAGAGACCCAGTACTTC.

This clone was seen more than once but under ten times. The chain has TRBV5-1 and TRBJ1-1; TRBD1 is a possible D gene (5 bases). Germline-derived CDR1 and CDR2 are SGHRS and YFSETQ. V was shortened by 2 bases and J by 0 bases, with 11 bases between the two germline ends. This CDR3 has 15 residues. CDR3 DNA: TGCGCCAGCAGCTTAAATGGGGGGATGAACACTGAAGCTTTCTTT. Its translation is CASSLNGGMNTEAFF.

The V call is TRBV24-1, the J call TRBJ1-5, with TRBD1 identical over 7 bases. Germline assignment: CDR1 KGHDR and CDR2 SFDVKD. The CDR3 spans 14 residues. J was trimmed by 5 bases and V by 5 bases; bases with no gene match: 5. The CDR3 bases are TGTGCCACCAGTGCCGACAGGGCTGATCAGCCCCAGCATTTT. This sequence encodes CATSADRADQPQHF.

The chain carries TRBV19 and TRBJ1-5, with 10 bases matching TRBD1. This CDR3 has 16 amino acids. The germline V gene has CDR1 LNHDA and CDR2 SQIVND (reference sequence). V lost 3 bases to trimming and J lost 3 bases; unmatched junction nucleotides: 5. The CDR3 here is CASSIMGQGINQPQHF. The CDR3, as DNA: TGTGCCAGTAGTATTATGGGACAGGGGATCAATCAGCCCCAGCATTTT.

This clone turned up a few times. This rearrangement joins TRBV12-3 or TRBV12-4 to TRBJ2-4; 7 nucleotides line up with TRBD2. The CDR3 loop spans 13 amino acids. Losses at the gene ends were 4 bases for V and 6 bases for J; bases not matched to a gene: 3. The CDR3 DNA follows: TGTGCCAGCAGTTGGGGGGGAACAAACATTCAGTACTTC. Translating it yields CASSWGGTNIQYF.

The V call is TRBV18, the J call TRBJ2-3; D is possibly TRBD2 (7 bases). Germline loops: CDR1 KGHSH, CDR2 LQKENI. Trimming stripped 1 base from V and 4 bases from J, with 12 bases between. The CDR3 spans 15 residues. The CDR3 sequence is CASSPQAGAADTQYF. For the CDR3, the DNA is TGTGCCAGCTCACCACAGGCGGGGGCGGCAGATACGCAGTATTTT.

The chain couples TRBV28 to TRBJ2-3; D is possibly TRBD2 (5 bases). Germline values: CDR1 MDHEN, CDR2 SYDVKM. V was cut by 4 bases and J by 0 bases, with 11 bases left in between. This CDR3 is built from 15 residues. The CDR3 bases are TGTGCCAGCAGTTCTCGGGGAACTAGCACAGATACGCAGTATTTT. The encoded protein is CASSSRGTSTDTQYF.

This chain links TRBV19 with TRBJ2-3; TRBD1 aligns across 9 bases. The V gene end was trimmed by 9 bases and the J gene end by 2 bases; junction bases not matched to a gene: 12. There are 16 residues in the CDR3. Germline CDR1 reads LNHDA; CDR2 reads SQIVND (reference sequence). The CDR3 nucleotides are TGTGCCAGCACAGGGGGCCCCCTCGAATACACAGATACGCAGTATTTT. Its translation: CASTGGPLEYTDTQYF.

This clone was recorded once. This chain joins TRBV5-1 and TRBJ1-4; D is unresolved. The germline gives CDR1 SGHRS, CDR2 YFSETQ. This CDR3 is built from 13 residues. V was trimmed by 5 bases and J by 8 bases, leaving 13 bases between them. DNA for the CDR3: TGCGCCAGCAGTTGGAGGGAGGGAGAAAAACTGTTTTTT. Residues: CASSWREGEKLFF. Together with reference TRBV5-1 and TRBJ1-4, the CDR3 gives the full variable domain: KAGVTQTPRYLIKTRGQQVTLSCSPISGHRSVSWYQQTPGQGLQFLFEYFSETQRNKGNFPGRFSGRQFSNSRSEMNVSTLELGDSALYLCASSWREGEKLFFGSGTQLSVL.

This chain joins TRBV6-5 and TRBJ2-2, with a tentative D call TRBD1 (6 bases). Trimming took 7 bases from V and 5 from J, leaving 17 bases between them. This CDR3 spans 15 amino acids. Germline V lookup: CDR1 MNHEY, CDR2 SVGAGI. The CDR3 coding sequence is TGTGCCAGCACCCCTTTGGGACATTGGACCGGGGAGCTGTTTTTT. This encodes CASTPLGHWTGELFF.

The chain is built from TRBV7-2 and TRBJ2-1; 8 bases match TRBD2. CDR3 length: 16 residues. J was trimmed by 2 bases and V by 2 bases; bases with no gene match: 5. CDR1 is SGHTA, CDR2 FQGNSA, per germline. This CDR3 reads CASSLSGSGAYNEQFF. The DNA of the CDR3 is TGTGCCAGCAGCTTATCGGGTAGCGGGGCCTACAATGAGCAGTTCTTC.

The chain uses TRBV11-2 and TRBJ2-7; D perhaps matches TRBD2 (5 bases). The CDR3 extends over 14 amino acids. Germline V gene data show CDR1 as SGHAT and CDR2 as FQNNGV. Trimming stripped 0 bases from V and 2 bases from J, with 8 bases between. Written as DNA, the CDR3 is TGTGCCAGCAGCTTAGAGAGGGCCCCCTACGAGCAGTACTTC. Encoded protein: CASSLERAPYEQYF.

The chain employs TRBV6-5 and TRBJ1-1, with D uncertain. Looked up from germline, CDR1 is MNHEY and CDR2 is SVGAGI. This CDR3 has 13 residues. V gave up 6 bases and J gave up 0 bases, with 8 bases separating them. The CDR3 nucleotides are TGTGCCAGCAGCGAGCCGGTGAACACTGAAGCTTTCTTT. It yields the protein CASSEPVNTEAFF.

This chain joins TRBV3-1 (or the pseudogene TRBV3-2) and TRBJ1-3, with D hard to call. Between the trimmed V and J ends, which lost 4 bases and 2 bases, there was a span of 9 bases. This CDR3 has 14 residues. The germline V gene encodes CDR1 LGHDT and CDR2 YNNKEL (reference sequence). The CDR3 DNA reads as TGTGCCAGCAGCCTACAGTTTGCTGGAAACACCATATATTTT. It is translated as CASSLQFAGNTIYF.

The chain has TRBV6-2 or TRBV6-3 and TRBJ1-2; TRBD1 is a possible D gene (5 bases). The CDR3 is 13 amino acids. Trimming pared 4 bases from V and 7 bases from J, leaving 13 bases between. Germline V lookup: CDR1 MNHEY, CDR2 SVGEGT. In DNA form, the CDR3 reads TGTGCCAGCAGTTCTTACCCTCAGGGTGGCTACACCTTC. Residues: CASSSYPQGGYTF.